This entry is about one T cell receptor (beta chain). Its antigen remains unidentified. This specimen comes from a study of CD8+ T cells in alopecia areata. Treatment denoted: oral pan-JAK inhibitor, 5-10 mg twice daily. Cell sorting was applied to PBMCs, and CD4+ and CD8+ T cells were collected. Sequencing templates came from extracted RNA that was reverse transcribed into cDNA. Method: immunoSEQ multiplex PCR; TCRdb's copy keeps in-frame clones and lacks some. The sample gives roughly 200,000 clones, about 55% of which show up once; 10% to 13% is in the top ten. Points from the study as a whole: Shared TCR sequences were less clear between patients than in mice, possibly partly from HLA diversity. Association of baseline CD8+ expansion with response is uncertain owing to one nonresponder. For lesional scalp, especially alopecia totalis/universalis, clonality was higher than in normal scalp.

Specimen: CD8+ T cells sorted from blood, collected at week 24, from a patient treated with tofacitinib. This receptor was identified in a human donor with alopecia areata.

The CDR3 DNA is TGCGCCAGCAGCCAAGATCGAGCGGACTTATCTTCACCCCTCCACTTT. Its protein product is CASSQDRADLSSPLHF. The chain recombines TRBV4-3 with TRBJ1-6; D gene ambiguous. V gave up 0 bases and J gave up 9 bases, with 15 bases separating them. Germline V gives CDR1 LGHNA, CDR2 YSLEER. The CDR3 length is 16 residues.